Described below is a single T cell receptor beta chain sequence and its context. The germline gives CDR1 MGHDK, CDR2 SYGVNS. The CDR3 has 15 amino acids. Trimming took 1 base from V and 7 from J, leaving 13 bases between them. These data belong to a study of control samples from healthy donors and cancer patients. Profiled with immunoSEQ multiplex PCR; TCRdb holds only in-frame clones, not every one. The repertoire holds about 140,000 clones, with around nine tenths as singletons. Sequenced: blood. This chain uses TRBV25-1 with TRBJ2-2; TRBD1 might be the D (5 bases). The sequence was obtained from a woman aged 30 to 39 in good health. In DNA, the CDR3 is TGTGCCAGCAGTGAATTTATAGGGGCTGGCGGGGAGCTGTTTTTT. It specifies CASSEFIGAGGELFF.